This is a list of T cell receptor beta chains from one sample in a study of blood T cell repertoires in COVID-19. Measured with immunoSEQ multiplex PCR; TCRdb has only the in-frame clones, and not every one. The table shows tens of thousands of clones, with around 85% occurring only once. The sample taken for sequencing was peripheral blood. The receptors shown here come from a woman aged 80 or over with COVID-19, enrolled during active disease. Both conserved end residues are part of each CDR3. D genes are given only for firm matches. Clone sizes are given selectively: once, few, many, or a class where the clone is expanded.

abundance: NA; len: 17; v_gene: TRBV30; d_gene: NA; j_gene: TRBJ1-6; CDR3aa: CAWGPKNGRRDNSPLHF; CDR3nt: TGTGCCTGGGGTCCTAAGAATGGCAGGCGGGATAATTCACCCCTCCACTTT
abundance: NA; len: 15; v_gene: TRBV30; d_gene: NA; j_gene: TRBJ2-3; CDR3aa: CAWRGTLTSTDTQYF; CDR3nt: TGTGCCTGGAGGGGGACTCTAACTAGCACAGATACGCAGTATTTT
abundance: NA; len: 17; v_gene: TRBV27; d_gene: TRBD1; j_gene: TRBJ2-6; CDR3aa: CASSPRDRETGANVLTF; CDR3nt: TGTGCCAGCAGTCCCAGGGACAGGGAGACTGGGGCCAACGTCCTGACTTTC
abundance: once; len: 14; v_gene: TRBV15; d_gene: NA; j_gene: TRBJ1-4; CDR3aa: CATSRAQGYEKLFF; CDR3nt: TGTGCCACCAGCAGAGCTCAGGGTTATGAAAAACTGTTTTTT
abundance: NA; len: 14; v_gene: TRBV30; d_gene: TRBD1; j_gene: TRBJ1-5; CDR3aa: CAWSLGTGGQPQHF; CDR3nt: TGTGCCTGGAGTCTGGGGACAGGGGGTCAGCCCCAGCATTTT
abundance: NA; len: 16; v_gene: TRBV6-5; d_gene: TRBD2; j_gene: TRBJ2-3; CDR3aa: CASSYSSGGVTDTQYF; CDR3nt: TGTGCCAGCAGTTACTCGAGCGGGGGGGTCACAGATACGCAGTATTTT
abundance: once; len: 13; v_gene: TRBV5-4; d_gene: TRBD2; j_gene: TRBJ2-1; CDR3aa: CASSLGTSNEQFF; CDR3nt: TGTGCCAGCAGCTTGGGGACTAGCAATGAGCAGTTCTTC
abundance: NA; len: 14; v_gene: TRBV10-2; d_gene: NA; j_gene: TRBJ2-7; CDR3aa: CASRESRVPYEQYF; CDR3nt: TGCGCCAGCAGGGAGTCCAGGGTCCCCTACGAGCAGTACTTC
abundance: few; len: 15; v_gene: TRBV5-1; d_gene: NA; j_gene: TRBJ1-3; CDR3aa: CASSSTGISGNTIYF; CDR3nt: TGCGCCAGCAGTTCAACAGGGATCTCTGGAAACACCATATATTTT
abundance: NA; len: 14; v_gene: TRBV19; d_gene: NA; j_gene: TRBJ2-2; CDR3aa: CASSDYSGPGELFF; CDR3nt: TGTGCCAGTAGCGATTACTCAGGGCCCGGGGAGCTGTTTTTT
abundance: few; len: 14; v_gene: TRBV30; d_gene: NA; j_gene: TRBJ2-5; CDR3aa: CAWSTTGFGETQYF; CDR3nt: TGTGCCTGGAGTACAACAGGGTTTGGGGAGACCCAGTACTTC
abundance: NA; len: 17; v_gene: TRBV7-3; d_gene: TRBD2; j_gene: TRBJ2-1; CDR3aa: CASSFGGTSGVVNEQFF; CDR3nt: TGTGCCAGCAGCTTCGGCGGGACTAGCGGGGTCGTGAATGAGCAGTTCTTC
abundance: NA; len: 16; v_gene: TRBV15; d_gene: TRBD1; j_gene: TRBJ2-5; CDR3aa: CATSRGTGSLQETQYF; CDR3nt: TGTGCCACCAGCAGAGGGACAGGGAGTTTACAAGAGACCCAGTACTTC
abundance: NA; len: 15; v_gene: TRBV2; d_gene: NA; j_gene: TRBJ2-2; CDR3aa: CASSEATRSTGELFF; CDR3nt: TGTGCCAGCAGTGAAGCTACGCGGAGCACCGGGGAGCTGTTTTTT
abundance: NA; len: 13; v_gene: TRBV6-5; d_gene: NA; j_gene: TRBJ1-6; CDR3aa: CASREGLDSPLHF; CDR3nt: TGTGCCAGCAGAGAGGGACTCGATTCACCCCTCCACTTT
abundance: NA; len: 12; v_gene: TRBV5-6; d_gene: NA; j_gene: TRBJ1-1; CDR3aa: CASTRTGTEAFF; CDR3nt: TGTGCCAGCACCCGGACGGGAACTGAAGCTTTCTTT